What follows are 5 T cell receptor beta chains derived from one specimen sequenced in a study of blood T cell repertoires in COVID-19. This table comes from immunoSEQ multiplex PCR, and its TCRdb copy is limited to in-frame clones, with some not included. The sample yields roughly 300,000 clones, 80% to 90% seen once. Sequencing was performed on peripheral blood. The receptors stem from a woman aged 45 to 65 who had recovered from COVID-19.

The chain carries TRBV6-5 and TRBJ2-7; 7 nucleotides agree with TRBD2. There are 12 residues in the CDR3. Germline lookup yields CDR1 MNHEY and CDR2 SVGAGI. Unmatched junction bases numbered 3, after V lost 8 bases and J lost 2 bases. CDR3 sequence: CASGSGTYEQYF. DNA of the CDR3: TGTGCCAGCGGAAGCGGGACCTACGAGCAGTACTTC.

The V gene is TRBV11-2, the J gene TRBJ2-4; TRBD1 matches at 7 bases. The germline CDR1 and CDR2 sequences are SGHAT and FQNNGV. The CDR3 sequence is 17 residues long. J lost 0 bases, V lost 1 base, and 6 bases had no gene match. The CDR3 reads CASSLGADRLAKNIQYF. The DNA of the CDR3 is TGTGCCAGCAGCTTAGGTGCGGACAGGCTAGCCAAAAACATTCAGTACTTC. The entire variable domain, with the rest obtained from reference TRBV11-2 and TRBJ2-4, is as follows: EAGVAQSPRYKIIEKRQSVAFWCNPISGHATLYWYQQILGQGPKLLIQFQNNGVVDDSQLPKDRFSAERLKGVDSTLKIQPAKLEDSAVYLCASSLGADRLAKNIQYFGAGTRLSVL.

This sequence joins TRBV4-2 and TRBJ2-7; a weak D match, TRBD1 (6 bases). V gave up 4 bases and J gave up 0 bases, with 10 bases separating them. CDR3 size: 14 residues. Per germline, CDR1 LGHNA and CDR2 YNFKEQ. The CDR3 DNA follows: TGTGCCAGCAGCCCTAGACAGGACTCCTACGAGCAGTACTTC. Its protein product is CASSPRQDSYEQYF.

This rearrangement joins TRBV4-1 to TRBJ2-5; D is possibly TRBD1 (5 bases). The V and J ends lost 0 bases and 3 bases respectively, with 8 bases between them. The CDR3 has 14 residues. Germline V CDR1 and CDR2: MGHRA, YSYEKL. The chain's CDR3 is CASSQDGAEETQYF. For the CDR3, the DNA is TGCGCCAGCAGCCAAGATGGGGCGGAAGAGACCCAGTACTTC.

The rearrangement links TRBV6-5 to TRBJ2-7; the match to TRBD2 covers 9 bases. V was pared by 3 bases and J by 3 bases, with 6 bases of the junction left unmatched. Germline CDR1 is MNHEY and CDR2 is SVGAGI. The CDR3 has 15 amino acids. CDR3 residues: CASSYQREADYEQYF. Here the CDR3 DNA reads TGTGCCAGCAGTTATCAGCGGGAGGCCGACTACGAGCAGTACTTC.